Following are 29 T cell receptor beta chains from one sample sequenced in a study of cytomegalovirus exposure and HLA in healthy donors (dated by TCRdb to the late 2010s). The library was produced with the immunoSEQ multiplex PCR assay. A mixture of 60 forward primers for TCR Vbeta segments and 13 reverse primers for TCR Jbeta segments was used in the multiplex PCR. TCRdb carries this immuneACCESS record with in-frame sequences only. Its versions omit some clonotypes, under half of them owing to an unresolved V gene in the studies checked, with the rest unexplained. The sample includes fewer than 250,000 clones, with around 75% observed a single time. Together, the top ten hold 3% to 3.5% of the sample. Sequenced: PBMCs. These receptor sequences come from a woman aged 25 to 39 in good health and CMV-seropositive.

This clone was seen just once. The CDR3 DNA is TGTGCCAGCAGCCGAATTAAACCCGGACAGGGATCTAACTATGGCTACACCTTC. Protein: CASSRIKPGQGSNYGYTF. The rearrangement links TRBV7-2 to TRBJ1-2; the match to TRBD1 covers 8 bases. The germline V gene has CDR1 SGHTA and CDR2 FQGNSA. This CDR3 is built from 18 residues. V was clipped by 5 bases and J by 0 bases; unmatched bases: 14.

The chain's CDR3 is CASSDGTAYNSPLHF. CDR3 nucleotide sequence: TGCGCCAGCAGTGACGGGACAGCTTATAATTCACCCCTCCACTTT. The chain couples TRBV10-1 to TRBJ1-6, with 7 bases matching TRBD1. The V segment lost 3 bases and the J segment 4 bases; nucleotides outside the gene matches: 3. The CDR3 covers 15 residues. Germline V gene data show CDR1 as WNHNN and CDR2 as SYGVQD (reference sequence).

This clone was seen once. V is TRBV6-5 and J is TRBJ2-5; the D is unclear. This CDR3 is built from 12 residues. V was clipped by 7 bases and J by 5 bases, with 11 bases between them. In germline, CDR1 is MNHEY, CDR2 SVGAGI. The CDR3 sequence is CASTDLAETQYF. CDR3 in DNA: TGTGCCAGCACCGATCTGGCCGAGACCCAGTACTTC.

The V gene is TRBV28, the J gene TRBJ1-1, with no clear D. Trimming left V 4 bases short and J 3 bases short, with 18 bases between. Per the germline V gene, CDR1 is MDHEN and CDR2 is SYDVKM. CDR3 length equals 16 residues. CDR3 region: CASSSPAGGRYTEAFF. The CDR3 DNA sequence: TGTGCCAGCAGTTCACCTGCGGGCGGAAGATACACTGAAGCTTTCTTT.

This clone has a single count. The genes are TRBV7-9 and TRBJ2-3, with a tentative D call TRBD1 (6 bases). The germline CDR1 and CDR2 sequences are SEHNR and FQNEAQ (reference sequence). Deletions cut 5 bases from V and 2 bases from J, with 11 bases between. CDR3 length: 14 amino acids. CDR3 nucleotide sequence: TGTGCCAGCAGCGCCCGGGACAACACAGATACGCAGTATTTT. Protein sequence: CASSARDNTDTQYF.

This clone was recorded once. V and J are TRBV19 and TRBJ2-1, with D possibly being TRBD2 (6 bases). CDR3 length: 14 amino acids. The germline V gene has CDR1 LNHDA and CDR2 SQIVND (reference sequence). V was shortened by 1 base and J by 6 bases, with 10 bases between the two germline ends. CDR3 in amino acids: CASSIAGAGNEQFF. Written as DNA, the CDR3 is TGTGCCAGTAGTATAGCGGGAGCGGGCAATGAGCAGTTCTTC.

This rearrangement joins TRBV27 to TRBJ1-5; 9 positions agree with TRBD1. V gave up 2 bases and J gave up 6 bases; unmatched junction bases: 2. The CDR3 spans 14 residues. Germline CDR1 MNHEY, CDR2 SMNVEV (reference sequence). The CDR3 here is CASSLNRGLQPQHF. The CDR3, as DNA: TGTGCCAGCAGTTTAAACAGGGGGCTTCAGCCCCAGCATTTT.

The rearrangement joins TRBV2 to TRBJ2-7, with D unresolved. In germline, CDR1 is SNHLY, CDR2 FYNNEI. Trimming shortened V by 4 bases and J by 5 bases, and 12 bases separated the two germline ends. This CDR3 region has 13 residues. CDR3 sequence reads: CASSGLVRDEQYF. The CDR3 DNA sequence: TGTGCCAGCAGTGGACTGGTACGGGACGAGCAGTACTTC.

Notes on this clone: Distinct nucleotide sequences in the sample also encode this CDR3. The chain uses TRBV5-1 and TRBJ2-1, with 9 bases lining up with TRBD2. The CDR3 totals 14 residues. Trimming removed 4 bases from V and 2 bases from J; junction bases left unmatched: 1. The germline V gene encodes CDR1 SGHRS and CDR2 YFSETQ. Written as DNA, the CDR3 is TGCGCCAGCAGCCCTAGCGGGGCCTACAATGAGCAGTTCTTC. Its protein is CASSPSGAYNEQFF.

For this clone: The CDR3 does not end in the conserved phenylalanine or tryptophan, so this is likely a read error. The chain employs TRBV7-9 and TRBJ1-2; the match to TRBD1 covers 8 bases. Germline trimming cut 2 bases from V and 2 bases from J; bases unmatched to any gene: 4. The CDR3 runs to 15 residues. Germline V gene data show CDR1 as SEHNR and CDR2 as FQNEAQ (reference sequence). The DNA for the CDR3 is TGTGCCAGCAGCTTATCAGGGGGCTTAAACTATGGCTACACCCTC. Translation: CASSLSGGLNYGYTL.

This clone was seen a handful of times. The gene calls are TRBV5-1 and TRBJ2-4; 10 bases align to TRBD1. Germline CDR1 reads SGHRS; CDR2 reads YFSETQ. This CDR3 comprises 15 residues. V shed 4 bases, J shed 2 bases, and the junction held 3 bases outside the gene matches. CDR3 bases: TGCGCCAGCAGCGCGGGACAGGGGACCAAAAACATTCAGTACTTC. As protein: CASSAGQGTKNIQYF. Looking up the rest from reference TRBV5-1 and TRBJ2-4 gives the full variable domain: KAGVTQTPRYLIKTRGQQVTLSCSPISGHRSVSWYQQTPGQGLQFLFEYFSETQRNKGNFPGRFSGRQFSNSRSEMNVSTLELGDSALYLCASSAGQGTKNIQYFGAGTRLSVL.

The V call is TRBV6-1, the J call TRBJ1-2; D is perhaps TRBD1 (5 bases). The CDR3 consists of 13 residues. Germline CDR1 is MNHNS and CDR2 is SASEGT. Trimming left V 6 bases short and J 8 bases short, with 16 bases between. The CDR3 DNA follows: TGTGCCAGCAGGTCGTTAGGGGATAGAGGCTACACCTTC. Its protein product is CASRSLGDRGYTF.

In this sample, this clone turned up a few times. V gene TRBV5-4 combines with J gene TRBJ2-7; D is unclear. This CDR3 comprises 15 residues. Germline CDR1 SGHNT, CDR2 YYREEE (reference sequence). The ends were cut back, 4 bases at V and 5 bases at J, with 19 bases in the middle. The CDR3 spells CASSVPRTTIDEQYF. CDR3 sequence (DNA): TGTGCCAGCAGCGTTCCTCGAACTACCATCGACGAGCAGTACTTC.

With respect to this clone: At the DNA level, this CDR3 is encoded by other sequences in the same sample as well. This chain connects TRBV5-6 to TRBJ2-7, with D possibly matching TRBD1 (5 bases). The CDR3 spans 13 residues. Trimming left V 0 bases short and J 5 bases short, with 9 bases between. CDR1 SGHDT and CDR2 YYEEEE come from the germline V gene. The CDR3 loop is CASSLGQGDEQYF. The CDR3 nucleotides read TGTGCCAGCAGCTTGGGGCAGGGCGACGAGCAGTACTTC.

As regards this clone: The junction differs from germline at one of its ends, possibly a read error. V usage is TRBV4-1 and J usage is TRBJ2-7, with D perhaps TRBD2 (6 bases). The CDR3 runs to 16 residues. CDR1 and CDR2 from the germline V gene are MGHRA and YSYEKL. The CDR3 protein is CAGSQGPAGLSYEQYF. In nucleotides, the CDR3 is TGCGCCGGCAGCCAAGGTCCAGCGGGCCTCTCCTACGAGCAGTACTTC.

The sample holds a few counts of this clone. CDR3 nucleotide sequence: TGTGCCAGCAGCTCGACTTTTAATTCACCCCTCCACTTT. Translation gives CASSSTFNSPLHF. This sequence joins TRBV5-5 and TRBJ1-6; D unresolved. The CDR3 sequence is 13 residues long. Germline V gene sequence: CDR1 SGHKS, CDR2 YYEKEE (reference sequence). V lost 3 bases and J 6 bases, leaving 7 bases between the germline ends.

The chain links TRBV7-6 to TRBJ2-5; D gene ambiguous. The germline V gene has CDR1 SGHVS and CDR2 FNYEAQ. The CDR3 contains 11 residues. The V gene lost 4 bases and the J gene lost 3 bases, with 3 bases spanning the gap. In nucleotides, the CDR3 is TGTGCCAGCAGCTCAAAAGAGACCCAGTACTTC. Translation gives CASSSKETQYF.

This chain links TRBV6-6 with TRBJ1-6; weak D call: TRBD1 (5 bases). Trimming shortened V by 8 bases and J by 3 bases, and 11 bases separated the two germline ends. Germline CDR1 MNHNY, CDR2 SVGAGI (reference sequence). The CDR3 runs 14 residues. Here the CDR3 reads CASAGQIYNSPLHF. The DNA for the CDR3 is TGTGCCAGCGCAGGACAAATCTATAATTCACCCCTCCACTTT.

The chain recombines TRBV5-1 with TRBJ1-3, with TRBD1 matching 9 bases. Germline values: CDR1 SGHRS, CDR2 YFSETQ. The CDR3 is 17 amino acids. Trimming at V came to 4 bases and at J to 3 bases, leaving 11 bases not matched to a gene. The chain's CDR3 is CASSPADRGRNGNTIYF. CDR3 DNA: TGCGCCAGCAGCCCCGCGGACAGGGGACGTAATGGAAACACCATATATTTT.

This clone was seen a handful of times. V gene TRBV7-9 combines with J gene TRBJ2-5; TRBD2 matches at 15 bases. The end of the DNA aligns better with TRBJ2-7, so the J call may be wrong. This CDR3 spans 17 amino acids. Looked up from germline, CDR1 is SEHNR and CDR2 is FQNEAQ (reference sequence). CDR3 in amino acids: CASSHGTSGRTSYEQYF. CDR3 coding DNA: TGTGCCAGCAGCCATGGGACTAGCGGGAGGACGTCCTACGAGCAGTACTTC.

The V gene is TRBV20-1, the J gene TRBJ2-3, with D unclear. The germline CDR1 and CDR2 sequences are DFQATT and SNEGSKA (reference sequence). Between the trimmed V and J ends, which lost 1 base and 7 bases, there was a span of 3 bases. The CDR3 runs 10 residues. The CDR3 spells CSARANTQYF. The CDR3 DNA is TGCAGTGCTAGAGCAAATACGCAGTATTTT.

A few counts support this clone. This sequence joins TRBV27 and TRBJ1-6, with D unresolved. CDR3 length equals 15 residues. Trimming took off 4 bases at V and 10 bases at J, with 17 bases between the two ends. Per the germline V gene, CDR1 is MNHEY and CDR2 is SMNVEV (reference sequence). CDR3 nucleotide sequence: TGTGCCAGCAGTTCTAACCCGCCCCTCGAATCACCCCTCCACTTT. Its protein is CASSSNPPLESPLHF.

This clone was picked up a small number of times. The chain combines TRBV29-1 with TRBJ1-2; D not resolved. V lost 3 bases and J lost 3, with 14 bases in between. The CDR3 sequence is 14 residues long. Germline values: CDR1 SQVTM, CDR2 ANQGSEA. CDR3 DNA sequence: TGCAGCGTTGAGAGAGGAGGGCTGGACTATGGCTACACCTTC. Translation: CSVERGGLDYGYTF.

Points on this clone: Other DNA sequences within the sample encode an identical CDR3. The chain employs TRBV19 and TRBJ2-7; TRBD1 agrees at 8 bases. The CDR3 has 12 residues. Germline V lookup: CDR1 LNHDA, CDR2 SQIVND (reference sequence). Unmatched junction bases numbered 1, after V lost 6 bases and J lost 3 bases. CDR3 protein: CASSTGGYEQYF. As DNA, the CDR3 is TGTGCCAGTAGCACAGGGGGCTACGAGCAGTACTTC.

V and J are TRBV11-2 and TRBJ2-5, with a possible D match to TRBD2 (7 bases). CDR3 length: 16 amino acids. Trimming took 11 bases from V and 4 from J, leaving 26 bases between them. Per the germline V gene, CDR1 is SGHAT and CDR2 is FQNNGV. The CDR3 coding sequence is TGTGCCTGCAATTGGAGGGAGGGGGGGGATGGAGAGACCCAGTACTTC. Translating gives CACNWREGGDGETQYF. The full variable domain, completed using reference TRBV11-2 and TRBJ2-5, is EAGVAQSPRYKIIEKRQSVAFWCNPISGHATLYWYQQILGQGPKLLIQFQNNGVVDDSQLPKDRFSAERLKGVDSTLKIQPAKLEDSAVYLCACNWREGGDGETQYFGPGTRLLVL.

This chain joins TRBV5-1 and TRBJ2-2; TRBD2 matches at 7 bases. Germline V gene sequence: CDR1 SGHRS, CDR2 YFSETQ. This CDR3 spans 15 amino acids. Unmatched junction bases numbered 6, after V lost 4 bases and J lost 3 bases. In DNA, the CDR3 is TGCGCCAGCAGCCCCCGACTAGCCGACACCGGGGAGCTGTTTTTT. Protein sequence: CASSPRLADTGELFF.

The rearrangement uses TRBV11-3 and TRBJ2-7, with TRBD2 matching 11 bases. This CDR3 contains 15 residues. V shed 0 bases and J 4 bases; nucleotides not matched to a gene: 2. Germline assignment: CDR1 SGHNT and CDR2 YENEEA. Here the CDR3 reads CASSLDSSGRYEQYF. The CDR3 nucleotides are TGTGCCAGCAGCTTAGATTCTAGCGGGAGGTACGAGCAGTACTTC.

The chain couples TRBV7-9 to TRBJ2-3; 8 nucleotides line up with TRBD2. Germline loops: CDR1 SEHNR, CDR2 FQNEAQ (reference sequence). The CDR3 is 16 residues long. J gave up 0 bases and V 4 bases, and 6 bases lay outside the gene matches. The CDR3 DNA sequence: TGTGCCAGCAGCTCTCTTAGCGGGATCAGCACAGATACGCAGTATTTT. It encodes CASSSLSGISTDTQYF.

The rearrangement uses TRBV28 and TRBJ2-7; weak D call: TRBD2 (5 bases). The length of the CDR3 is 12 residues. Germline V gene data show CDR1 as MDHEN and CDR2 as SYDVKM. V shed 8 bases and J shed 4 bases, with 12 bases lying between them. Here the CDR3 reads CASGMGDYEQYF. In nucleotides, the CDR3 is TGTGCCAGCGGCATGGGAGATTACGAGCAGTACTTC. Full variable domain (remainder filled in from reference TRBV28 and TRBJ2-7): DVKVTQSSRYLVKRTGEKVFLECVQDMDHENMFWYRQDPGLGLRLIYFSYDVKMKEKGDIPEGYSVSREKKERFSLILESASTNQTSMYLCASGMGDYEQYFGPGTRLTVT.